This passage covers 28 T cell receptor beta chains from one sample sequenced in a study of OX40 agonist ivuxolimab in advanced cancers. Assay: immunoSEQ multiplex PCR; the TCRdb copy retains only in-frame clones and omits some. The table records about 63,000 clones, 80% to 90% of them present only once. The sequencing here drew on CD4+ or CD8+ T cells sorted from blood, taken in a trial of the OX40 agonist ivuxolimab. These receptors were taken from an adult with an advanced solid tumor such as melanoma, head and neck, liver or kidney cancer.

The CDR3 bases are TGTGCCAGCAGCTTAGATCCGCCGGGGAACACCGGGGAGCTGTTTTTT. Translated, it gives CASSLDPPGNTGELFF. This chain links TRBV11-2 with TRBJ2-2; no clear D. Looked up from germline, CDR1 is SGHAT and CDR2 is FQNNGV. Trimming removed 0 bases at V and 1 base at J, with 9 bases between. CDR3 length: 16 amino acids.

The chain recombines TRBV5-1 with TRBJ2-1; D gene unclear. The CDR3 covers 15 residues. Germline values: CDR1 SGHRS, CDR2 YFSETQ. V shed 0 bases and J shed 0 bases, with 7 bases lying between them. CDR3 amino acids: CASSLAAGSYNEQFF. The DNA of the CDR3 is TGCGCCAGCAGCTTGGCTGCAGGCTCCTACAATGAGCAGTTCTTC. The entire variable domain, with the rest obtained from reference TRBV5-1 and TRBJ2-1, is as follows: KAGVTQTPRYLIKTRGQQVTLSCSPISGHRSVSWYQQTPGQGLQFLFEYFSETQRNKGNFPGRFSGRQFSNSRSEMNVSTLELGDSALYLCASSLAAGSYNEQFFGPGTRLTVL.

CDR3 protein: CASSPIGRMRDRDPYEQYF. The DNA for the CDR3 is TGTGCCAGCAGCCCCATAGGCCGTATGCGAGACAGGGACCCCTACGAGCAGTACTTC. The chain joins TRBV11-2 to TRBJ2-7, with 7 bases identical to TRBD1. The V and J ends lost 5 bases and 2 bases, in that order; junction bases with no gene match: 21. Per the germline V gene, CDR1 is SGHAT and CDR2 is FQNNGV. This CDR3 spans 19 amino acids.

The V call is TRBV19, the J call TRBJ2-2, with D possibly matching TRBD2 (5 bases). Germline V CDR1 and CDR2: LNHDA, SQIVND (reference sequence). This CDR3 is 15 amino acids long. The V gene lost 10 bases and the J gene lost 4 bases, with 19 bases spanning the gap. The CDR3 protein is CATSPHFEGTGELFF. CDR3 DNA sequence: TGTGCCACCAGCCCCCACTTTGAGGGCACCGGGGAGCTGTTTTTT.

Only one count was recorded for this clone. The CDR3 protein is CASSVMTSGIFKAKNIQYF. CDR3 DNA: TGTGCCAGCAGTGTCATGACTAGCGGGATTTTTAAAGCCAAAAACATTCAGTACTTC. This chain connects TRBV6-4 to TRBJ2-4; the match to TRBD2 covers 11 bases. CDR3 length equals 19 residues. CDR1 and CDR2 from the germline V gene are MRHNA and SNTAGT. The trim removed 4 bases at V and 0 bases at J, leaving 11 bases unmatched.

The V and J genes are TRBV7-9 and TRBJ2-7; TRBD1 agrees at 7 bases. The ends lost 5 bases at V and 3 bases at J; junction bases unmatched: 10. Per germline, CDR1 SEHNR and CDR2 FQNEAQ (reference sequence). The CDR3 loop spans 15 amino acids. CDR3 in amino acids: CASSAPLGQIYEQYF. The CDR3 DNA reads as TGTGCCAGCAGCGCACCATTGGGACAGATCTACGAGCAGTACTTC.

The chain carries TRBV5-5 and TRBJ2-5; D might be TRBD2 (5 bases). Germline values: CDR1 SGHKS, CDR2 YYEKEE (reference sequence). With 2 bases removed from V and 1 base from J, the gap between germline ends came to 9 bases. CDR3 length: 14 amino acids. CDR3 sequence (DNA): TGTGCCAGCAGCTTTCGAGCGGCCCAAGAGACCCAGTACTTC. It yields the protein CASSFRAAQETQYF.

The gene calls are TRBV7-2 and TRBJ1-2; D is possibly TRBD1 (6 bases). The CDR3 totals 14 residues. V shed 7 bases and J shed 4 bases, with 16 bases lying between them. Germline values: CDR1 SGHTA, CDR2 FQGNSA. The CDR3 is CASTMAGEVYGYTF. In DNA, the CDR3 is TGTGCCAGCACCATGGCAGGGGAGGTCTATGGCTACACCTTC.

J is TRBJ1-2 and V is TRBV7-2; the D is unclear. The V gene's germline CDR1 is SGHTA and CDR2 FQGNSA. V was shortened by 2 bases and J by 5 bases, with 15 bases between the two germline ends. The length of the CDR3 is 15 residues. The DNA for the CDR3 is TGTGCCAGCAGCTTAAGGAGGCAGGCCGGGTATGGCTACACCTTC. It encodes CASSLRRQAGYGYTF.

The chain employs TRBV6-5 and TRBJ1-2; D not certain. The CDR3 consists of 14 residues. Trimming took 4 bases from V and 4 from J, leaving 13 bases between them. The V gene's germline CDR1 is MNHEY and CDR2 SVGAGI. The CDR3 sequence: CASSSSALSYGYTF. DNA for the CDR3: TGTGCCAGCAGTTCCTCGGCTCTGAGCTATGGCTACACCTTC.

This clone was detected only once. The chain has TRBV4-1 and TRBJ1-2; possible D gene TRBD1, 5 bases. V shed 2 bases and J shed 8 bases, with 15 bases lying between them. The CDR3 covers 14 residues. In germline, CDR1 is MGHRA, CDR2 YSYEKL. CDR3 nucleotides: TGCGCCAGCAGCCAATATTGGGGGGTGAAAGGCTACACCTTC. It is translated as CASSQYWGVKGYTF.

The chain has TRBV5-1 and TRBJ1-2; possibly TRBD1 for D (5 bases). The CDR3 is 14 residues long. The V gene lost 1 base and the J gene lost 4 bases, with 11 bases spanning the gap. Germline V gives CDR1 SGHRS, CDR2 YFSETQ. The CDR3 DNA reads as TGCGCCAGCAGCTTGCAAGGGGCTAGCTATGGCTACACCTTC. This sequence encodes CASSLQGASYGYTF.

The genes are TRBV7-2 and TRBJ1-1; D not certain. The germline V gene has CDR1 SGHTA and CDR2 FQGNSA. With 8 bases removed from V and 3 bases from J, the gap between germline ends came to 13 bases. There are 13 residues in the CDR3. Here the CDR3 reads CASARNMDTEAFF. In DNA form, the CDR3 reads TGTGCCAGCGCACGGAACATGGACACTGAAGCTTTCTTT.

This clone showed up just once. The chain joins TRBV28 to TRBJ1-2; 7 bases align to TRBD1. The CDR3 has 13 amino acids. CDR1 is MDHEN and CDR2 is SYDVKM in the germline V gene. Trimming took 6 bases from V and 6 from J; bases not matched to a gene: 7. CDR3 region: CASRLTGKNGYTF. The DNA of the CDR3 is TGTGCCAGCAGACTGACAGGGAAGAATGGCTACACCTTC.

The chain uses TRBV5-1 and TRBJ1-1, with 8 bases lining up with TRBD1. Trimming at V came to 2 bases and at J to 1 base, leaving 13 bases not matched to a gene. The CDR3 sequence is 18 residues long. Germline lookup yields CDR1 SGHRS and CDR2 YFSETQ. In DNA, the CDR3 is TGCGCCAGCAGCTTATTCAACCATCCGGGACAGGAGAACACTGAAGCTTTCTTT. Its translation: CASSLFNHPGQENTEAFF. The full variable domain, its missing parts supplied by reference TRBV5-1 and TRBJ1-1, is KAGVTQTPRYLIKTRGQQVTLSCSPISGHRSVSWYQQTPGQGLQFLFEYFSETQRNKGNFPGRFSGRQFSNSRSEMNVSTLELGDSALYLCASSLFNHPGQENTEAFFGQGTRLTVV.

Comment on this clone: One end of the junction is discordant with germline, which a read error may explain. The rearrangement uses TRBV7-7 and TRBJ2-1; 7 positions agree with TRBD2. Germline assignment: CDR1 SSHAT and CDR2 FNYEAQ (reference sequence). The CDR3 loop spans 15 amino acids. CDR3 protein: CASSSTPSGRAEQFF. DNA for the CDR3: TGTGCTAGCAGCTCGACCCCTAGCGGAAGGGCTGAGCAGTTCTTC.

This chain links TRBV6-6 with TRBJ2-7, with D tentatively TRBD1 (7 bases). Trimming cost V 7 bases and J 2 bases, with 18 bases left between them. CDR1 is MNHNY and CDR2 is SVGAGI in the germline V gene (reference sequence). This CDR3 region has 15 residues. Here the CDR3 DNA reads TGTGCCAGCACCCCAAGGGGGGACAGTCCCTACGAGCAGTACTTC. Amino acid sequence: CASTPRGDSPYEQYF.

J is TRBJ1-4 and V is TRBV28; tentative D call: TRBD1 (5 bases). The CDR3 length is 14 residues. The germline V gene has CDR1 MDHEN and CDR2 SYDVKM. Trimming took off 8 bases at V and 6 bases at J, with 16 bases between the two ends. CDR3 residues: CASRIGGGDEKLFF. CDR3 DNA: TGTGCCAGCCGAATCGGGGGGGGAGATGAAAAACTGTTTTTT.

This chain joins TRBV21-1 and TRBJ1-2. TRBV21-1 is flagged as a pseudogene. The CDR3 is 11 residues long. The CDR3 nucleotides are TGTAGGCCGGACTCTAACTATGGCTACACCTTC. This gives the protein CRPDSNYGYTF.

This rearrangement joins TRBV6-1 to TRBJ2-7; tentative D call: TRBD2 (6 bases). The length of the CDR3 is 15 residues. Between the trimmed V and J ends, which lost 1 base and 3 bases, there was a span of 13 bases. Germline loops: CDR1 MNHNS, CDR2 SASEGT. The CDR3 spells CASSEVFVGGYEQYF. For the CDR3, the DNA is TGTGCCAGCAGTGAAGTTTTCGTGGGGGGCTACGAGCAGTACTTC.

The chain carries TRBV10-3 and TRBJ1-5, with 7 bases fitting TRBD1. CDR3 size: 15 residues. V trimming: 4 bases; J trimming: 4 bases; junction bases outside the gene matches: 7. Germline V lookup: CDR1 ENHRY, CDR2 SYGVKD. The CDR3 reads CAISGDRVGNQPQHF. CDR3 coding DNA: TGTGCCATCAGTGGTGACAGGGTAGGGAATCAGCCCCAGCATTTT.

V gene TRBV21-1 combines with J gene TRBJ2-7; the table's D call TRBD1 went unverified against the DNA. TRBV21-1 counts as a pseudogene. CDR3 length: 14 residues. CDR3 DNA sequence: TGTGCCAGCAGCTTCCGGACAGGGGGCTACGAGCAGTACTTC. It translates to CASSFRTGGYEQYF.

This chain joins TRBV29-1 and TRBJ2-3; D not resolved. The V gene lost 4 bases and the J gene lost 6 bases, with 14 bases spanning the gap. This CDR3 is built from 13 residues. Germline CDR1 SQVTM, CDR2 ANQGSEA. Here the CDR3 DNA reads TGCAGCGTTGGGGCCGGTCAAACCGATACGCAGTATTTT. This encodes CSVGAGQTDTQYF.

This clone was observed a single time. The CDR3 region is CAMPDGAGGSFPYEQYF. DNA of the CDR3: TGTGCCATGCCCGATGGGGCGGGAGGATCCTTCCCCTACGAGCAGTACTTC. The chain combines TRBV10-3 with TRBJ2-7; the match to TRBD2 covers 8 bases. The germline gives CDR1 ENHRY, CDR2 SYGVKD. V shed 9 bases and J 2 bases; nucleotides not matched to a gene: 18. This CDR3 has 17 amino acids.

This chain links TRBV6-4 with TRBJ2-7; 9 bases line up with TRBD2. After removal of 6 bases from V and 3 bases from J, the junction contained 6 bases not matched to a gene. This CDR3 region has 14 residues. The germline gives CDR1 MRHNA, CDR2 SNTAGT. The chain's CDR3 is CASSELAGHYEQYF. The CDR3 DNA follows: TGTGCCAGCAGCGAACTAGCGGGCCACTACGAGCAGTACTTC.

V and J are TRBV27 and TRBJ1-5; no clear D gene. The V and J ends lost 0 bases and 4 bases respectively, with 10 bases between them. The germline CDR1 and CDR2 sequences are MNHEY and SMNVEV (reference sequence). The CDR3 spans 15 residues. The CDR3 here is CASSLSSGWNQPQHF. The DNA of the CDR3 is TGTGCCAGCAGTTTATCCTCGGGATGGAATCAGCCCCAGCATTTT.

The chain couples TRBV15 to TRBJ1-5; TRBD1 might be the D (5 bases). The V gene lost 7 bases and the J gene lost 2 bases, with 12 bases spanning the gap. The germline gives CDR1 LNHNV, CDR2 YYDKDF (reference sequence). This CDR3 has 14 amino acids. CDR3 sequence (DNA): TGTGCCACCAAGGGGCGCTGGGGCAATCAGCCCCAGCATTTT. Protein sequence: CATKGRWGNQPQHF.

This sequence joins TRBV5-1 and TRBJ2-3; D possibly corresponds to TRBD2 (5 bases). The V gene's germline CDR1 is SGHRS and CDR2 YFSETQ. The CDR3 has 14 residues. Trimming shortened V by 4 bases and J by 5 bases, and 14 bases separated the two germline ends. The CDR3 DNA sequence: TGCGCCAGCAGCAAACTAGAAAAGGGAGATACGCAGTATTTT. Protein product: CASSKLEKGDTQYF.